The 28 T cell receptor beta chains below all came from one sample that was sequenced in a study of shared clonotypes between healthy human individuals (dated by TCRdb to the early 2020s). Libraries came from the immunoSEQ multiplex PCR assay. TCRdb holds this immuneACCESS table with in-frame rearrangements only. Some clones are missing; in checked studies, unresolved V genes explain under half, and the rest has no known cause. Within this sample are approximately 640,000 clones, with 72% of them counted one time only. The ten largest clones add up to 1.8% of the sample. The sequencing input was memory CD4+ T cells sorted from blood. The cell subset or site label here, explained by the study, means: CD45RA-negative fraction. The receptors were sampled from a woman between 25 and 40 years old in good health.

The rearrangement links TRBV20-1 to TRBJ1-1; D gene ambiguous. The V and J ends lost 5 bases and 0 bases respectively, with 4 bases between them. The germline V gene encodes CDR1 DFQATT and CDR2 SNEGSKA (reference sequence). The CDR3 sequence is 11 residues long. CDR3 protein: CSALMNTEAFF. CDR3 sequence (DNA): TGCAGTGCTTTGATGAACACTGAAGCTTTCTTT.

This rearrangement joins TRBV5-1 to TRBJ2-1; D uncertain. V lost 2 bases to trimming and J lost 0 bases, with 6 bases between them. Per germline, CDR1 SGHRS and CDR2 YFSETQ. This CDR3 comprises 14 residues. In DNA form, the CDR3 reads TGCGCCAGCAGCTTCGACTCCTCCTACAATGAGCAGTTCTTC. Amino acid sequence: CASSFDSSYNEQFF. Combining the CDR3 with reference TRBV5-1 and TRBJ2-1 gives the whole variable domain KAGVTQTPRYLIKTRGQQVTLSCSPISGHRSVSWYQQTPGQGLQFLFEYFSETQRNKGNFPGRFSGRQFSNSRSEMNVSTLELGDSALYLCASSFDSSYNEQFFGPGTRLTVL.

A few counts support this clone. This chain joins TRBV10-3 and TRBJ1-1, with TRBD1 matching over 8 bases. The germline V gene encodes CDR1 ENHRY and CDR2 SYGVKD. V gave up 7 bases and J gave up 1 base; unmatched junction bases: 5. The CDR3 consists of 14 residues. CDR3 sequence: CAINPTGANTEAFF. The CDR3, as DNA: TGTGCCATCAACCCGACAGGGGCGAACACTGAAGCTTTCTTT.

CDR3 DNA sequence: TGTGCCAGCAGCTTTTCCTGGGACTACGAGCAGTACTTC. This encodes CASSFSWDYEQYF. This chain connects TRBV7-9 to TRBJ2-7; D is unclear. This CDR3 has 13 residues. From germline, CDR1 is SEHNR and CDR2 FQNEAQ (reference sequence). V shed 3 bases and J shed 3 bases, with 9 bases lying between them.

V is TRBV30 and J is TRBJ1-1; no firm D call. The germline CDR1 and CDR2 sequences are GTSNPN and SVGIG (reference sequence). This CDR3 comprises 12 residues. Trimming took 5 bases from V and 3 from J, leaving 10 bases between them. CDR3 sequence (DNA): TGTGCCTGGGGTTCTCTACACACTGAAGCTTTCTTT. Amino acids: CAWGSLHTEAFF.

This chain uses TRBV18 with TRBJ2-2; the match to TRBD2 covers 12 bases. Losses at the gene ends were 5 bases for V and 6 bases for J; bases not matched to a gene: 7. Per the germline V gene, CDR1 is KGHSH and CDR2 is LQKENI. This CDR3 is built from 16 residues. For the CDR3, the DNA is TGTGCCAGCTCAACGACTAGCGGGAGTCGTCCCGGGGAGCTGTTTTTT. Protein: CASSTTSGSRPGELFF.

This chain uses TRBV15 with TRBJ2-1; 12 bases map to TRBD2. CDR1 is LNHNV, CDR2 YYDKDF, per germline (reference sequence). Unmatched junction bases numbered 6, after V lost 0 bases and J lost 9 bases. The CDR3 spans 16 residues. DNA for the CDR3: TGTGCCACCAGCAGAGATTTACTAGCGGGAGGAAGTGAGCAGTTCTTC. Its translation is CATSRDLLAGGSEQFF.

The gene calls are TRBV28 and TRBJ2-2; the D call may be TRBD1 or TRBD2 (5 bases each). The CDR3 extends over 16 amino acids. With 1 base removed from V and 5 bases from J, the gap between germline ends came to 14 bases. Germline assignment: CDR1 MDHEN and CDR2 SYDVKM. The CDR3 region has the DNA TGTGCCAGCAGTTTATCGGACGGGGCTCCAACCGGGGAGCTGTTTTTT. It yields the protein CASSLSDGAPTGELFF.

The chain joins TRBV28 to TRBJ1-5; D remains unclear. CDR3 length: 14 amino acids. The germline V gene has CDR1 MDHEN and CDR2 SYDVKM. Trimming left V 7 bases short and J 2 bases short, with 12 bases between. For the CDR3, the DNA is TGTGCCAGCATCATCAGTAGGGGCAATCAGCCCCAGCATTTT. Protein product: CASIISRGNQPQHF.

The CDR3 sequence is CASSVQGSYEQFF. DNA for the CDR3: TGTGCCAGCAGCGTGCAGGGATCCTATGAGCAGTTCTTC. The genes are TRBV9 and TRBJ2-1, with D perhaps matching TRBD1 (5 bases). This CDR3 region has 13 residues. Germline CDR1 is SGDLS and CDR2 is YYNGEE. V lost 2 bases, J lost 8 bases, and 11 bases lay in between.

The genes are TRBV28 and TRBJ1-1; D is uncertain. With 6 bases removed from V and 8 bases from J, the gap between germline ends came to 16 bases. The CDR3 spans 13 residues. Per the germline V gene, CDR1 is MDHEN and CDR2 is SYDVKM. CDR3 nucleotides: TGTGCCAGCAGGTCTAAACCCCTGGCCGAAGCTTTCTTT. Translation: CASRSKPLAEAFF.

V gene TRBV30 combines with J gene TRBJ2-5; 9 nucleotides line up with TRBD1. The ends lost 2 bases at V and 5 bases at J; junction bases unmatched: 3. Germline lookup yields CDR1 GTSNPN and CDR2 SVGIG (reference sequence). This CDR3 region has 13 residues. The CDR3 nucleotides read TGTGCCTGGAGTCGGACAGGGGTGGAGACCCAGTACTTC. Amino acid sequence: CAWSRTGVETQYF.

This chain connects TRBV2 to TRBJ2-5; TRBD1 aligns across 7 bases. Trimming cost V 3 bases and J 5 bases; bases outside gene matches: 9. The germline V gene has CDR1 SNHLY and CDR2 FYNNEI. The CDR3 runs 15 residues. The CDR3 DNA reads as TGTGCCAGCAGTGACCAGGGACAGCCGTCCGAGACCCAGTACTTC. Protein: CASSDQGQPSETQYF.

The chain joins TRBV18 to TRBJ1-5; D is possibly TRBD1 (6 bases). The germline gives CDR1 KGHSH, CDR2 LQKENI. V gave up 3 bases and J gave up 4 bases, with 19 bases separating them. This CDR3 has 17 residues. The DNA of the CDR3 is TGTGCCAGCTCACCTCGATTACAGGGACGAGGGAATCAGCCCCAGCATTTT. This translates into CASSPRLQGRGNQPQHF.

Note on this clone: This CDR3 is also generated by other DNA sequences in the sample. The chain couples TRBV27 to TRBJ2-7; the D is unclear. This CDR3 contains 12 residues. The germline CDR1 and CDR2 sequences are MNHEY and SMNVEV (reference sequence). Between the trimmed V and J ends, which lost 6 bases and 0 bases, there was a span of 6 bases. Here the CDR3 DNA reads TGTGCCAGCAGGTCTAACTCCTACGAGCAGTACTTC. The encoded protein is CASRSNSYEQYF.

This CDR3 reads CASSPRDPSMTQYF. In DNA, the CDR3 is TGTGCCAGCAGCCCCCGGGACCCGAGCATGACCCAGTACTTC. V and J are TRBV6-6 and TRBJ2-5, with D perhaps assigned TRBD1 or TRBD2 (5 bases each). The length of the CDR3 is 14 residues. With 6 bases removed from V and 7 bases from J, the gap between germline ends came to 18 bases. Germline CDR1 and CDR2: MNHNY and SVGAGI (reference sequence).

The J gene is TRBJ2-5, the V gene TRBV7-2, with 8 nucleotides matching TRBD1. The V gene end was trimmed by 3 bases and the J gene end by 5 bases; junction bases not matched to a gene: 5. This CDR3 contains 14 residues. Looked up from germline, CDR1 is SGHTA and CDR2 is FQGNSA. The CDR3 coding sequence is TGTGCCAGCAGCTTTCAGGGGGCGCGGGAGACCCAGTACTTC. Its translation: CASSFQGARETQYF. Together with reference TRBV7-2 and TRBJ2-5, the CDR3 gives the full variable domain: GAGVSQSPSNKVTEKGKDVELRCDPISGHTALYWYRQSLGQGLEFLIYFQGNSAPDKSGLPSDRFSAERTGGSVSTLTIQRTQQEDSAVYLCASSFQGARETQYFGPGTRLLVL.

With respect to this clone: This same CDR3 is encoded by further DNA sequences in the sample. The V and J genes are TRBV5-1 and TRBJ1-1, with D maybe TRBD1 (6 bases). The CDR3 loop spans 14 amino acids. Trimming stripped 1 base from V and 5 bases from J, with 12 bases between. Germline CDR1 reads SGHRS; CDR2 reads YFSETQ. As DNA, the CDR3 is TGCGCCAGCAGCTTGTCACAGGGATCGACTGAAGCTTTCTTT. Translated: CASSLSQGSTEAFF.

This clone has only one observation. The rearrangement uses TRBV28 and TRBJ2-7; D uncertain. Germline CDR1 is MDHEN and CDR2 is SYDVKM. This CDR3 is built from 15 residues. The ends were cut back, 5 bases at V and 0 bases at J, with 14 bases in the middle. The CDR3 coding sequence is TGTGCCAGCAGTCCGTCGGGCTCGGGCTCCTACGAGCAGTACTTC. It translates to CASSPSGSGSYEQYF. Full variable domain (remainder filled in from reference TRBV28 and TRBJ2-7): DVKVTQSSRYLVKRTGEKVFLECVQDMDHENMFWYRQDPGLGLRLIYFSYDVKMKEKGDIPEGYSVSREKKERFSLILESASTNQTSMYLCASSPSGSGSYEQYFGPGTRLTVT.

This chain links TRBV27 with TRBJ1-1; D not certain. The V end lost 3 bases, the J end lost 0 bases, and 8 bases lay between the germline ends. This CDR3 comprises 14 residues. CDR1 MNHEY and CDR2 SMNVEV come from the germline V gene (reference sequence). The CDR3 nucleotides read TGTGCCAGCAGTTTGACCACGCTGAACACTGAAGCTTTCTTT. Translation gives CASSLTTLNTEAFF.

Concerning this clone itself: This same CDR3 is encoded by further DNA sequences in the sample. The rearrangement joins TRBV7-9 to TRBJ1-2; the D is unclear. The CDR3 covers 13 residues. The germline V and J ends were trimmed by 3 bases and 4 bases, with 9 bases remaining between them. Germline values: CDR1 SEHNR, CDR2 FQNEAQ (reference sequence). The CDR3 DNA follows: TGTGCCAGCAGCTTGGGCAGCACCTATGGCTACACCTTC. Translating gives CASSLGSTYGYTF.

This clone was picked up a small number of times. The chain has TRBV5-1 and TRBJ1-3, with 7 nucleotides matching TRBD1. CDR3 size: 15 residues. The V gene end was trimmed by 4 bases and the J gene end by 4 bases; junction bases not matched to a gene: 8. Germline V gives CDR1 SGHRS, CDR2 YFSETQ. CDR3 sequence (DNA): TGCGCCAGCAGCCCCACGGGGACAGTCGGAAACACCATATATTTT. Its protein product is CASSPTGTVGNTIYF.

A few counts support this clone. The chain uses TRBV5-1 and TRBJ2-1, with D perhaps given as TRBD1 or TRBD2 (5 bases each). The CDR3 runs 14 residues. V dropped 3 bases and J dropped 6 bases, with 13 bases sitting between them. Germline CDR1 reads SGHRS; CDR2 reads YFSETQ. The CDR3 DNA reads as TGCGCCAGCAGCTGGGGCCCGGGGAGCAATGAGCAGTTCTTC. Protein: CASSWGPGSNEQFF.

Notes on this clone: The same CDR3 is also encoded by other DNA sequences in this sample. The V call is TRBV11-2, the J call TRBJ1-1; no clear D. The CDR3 length is 13 residues. V shed 5 bases and J shed 1 base, with 8 bases lying between them. CDR1 is SGHAT and CDR2 is FQNNGV in the germline V gene. The CDR3: CASSLQENTEAFF. As DNA, the CDR3 is TGTGCCAGCAGCCTTCAGGAGAACACTGAAGCTTTCTTT.

This clone was found once. V and J are TRBV28 and TRBJ2-1; 7 bases are shared with TRBD2. With 5 bases clipped from V and 5 bases from J, the junction kept 6 bases outside the gene matches. Germline assignment: CDR1 MDHEN and CDR2 SYDVKM. The CDR3 consists of 14 residues. Here the CDR3 DNA reads TGTGCCAGCAGTCCAACTAGCGCCCACAATGAGCAGTTCTTC. This codes for CASSPTSAHNEQFF.

V and J are TRBV7-9 and TRBJ2-1; 8 bases are shared with TRBD1. Germline V lookup: CDR1 SEHNR, CDR2 FQNEAQ (reference sequence). The CDR3 loop spans 16 amino acids. V was clipped by 5 bases and J by 9 bases; unmatched bases: 15. The CDR3 loop reads CASSLLRTGGTAEQFF. In DNA, the CDR3 is TGTGCCAGCAGCCTTCTTCGTACAGGGGGAACGGCTGAGCAGTTCTTC.

The J gene is TRBJ1-2, the V gene TRBV7-3; D not certain. Germline V gene lookup returns CDR1 SGHTA and CDR2 FQGTGA. The CDR3 sequence is 13 residues long. Trimming removed 4 bases at V and 6 bases at J, with 12 bases between. Here the CDR3 DNA reads TGTGCCAGCAGCTGGGTGGAGGGAGATGGCTACACCTTC. Residues: CASSWVEGDGYTF.

The chain recombines TRBV11-2 with TRBJ2-7; tentative D call: TRBD1 (5 bases). CDR3 length equals 14 residues. Germline CDR1 and CDR2: SGHAT and FQNNGV. V lost 0 bases to trimming and J lost 6 bases, with 12 bases between them. The CDR3 DNA sequence: TGTGCCAGCAGCTTAGATCCACGACAGTTCGAGCAGTACTTC. Translated, it gives CASSLDPRQFEQYF.